The rows below give T cell receptor beta chains drawn from one sample of a study of T cells in Graves' hyperthyroidism and ophthalmopathy. TCRdb independently ran MiXCR on the multiplex PCR reads; one entry per CDR3 protein. The table lists 500,000 or so distinct CDR3 sequences, approximately 17% of them singletons. The source material was blood. The origin of the receptors is a woman aged 18-30 years with Graves' ophthalmopathy. Both conserved end residues are part of each CDR3. Fields, in order: J gene, clone size, D gene, V gene, CDR3 DNA, CDR3 protein. The D gene is left open where the match is weak. Expanded clones get a size class; other rows say once, few or many, or leave the size out.

TRBJ2-1 NA TRBD1 TRBV6-2/TRBV6-3 TGTGCCAGCAGCCTGATCGGGACAGAATACAATGAGCAGTTCTTC CASSLIGTEYNEQFF
TRBJ2-7 few NA TRBV19 TGTGCCAGTAGTCTCTTGGGCCGAGCGGGCCCTTCCTACGAGCAGTACTTC CASSLLGRAGPSYEQYF
TRBJ2-7 NA NA TRBV5-4 TGTGCCAGCCGGGCCGGGGGCGCCGAAACCTACGAGCAGTACTTC CASRAGGAETYEQYF
TRBJ1-4 once NA TRBV15 TGTGCCACCAGCAGAGAGAGTGGGGGGACCGATGAAAAACTGTTTTTT CATSRESGGTDEKLFF
TRBJ2-5 many NA TRBV7-9 TGTGCCAGCAGCCATAGACAGGCCCAAGAGACCCAGTACTTC CASSHRQAQETQYF
TRBJ1-2 many TRBD1 TRBV7-8 TGTGCCAGCAGCAGGAGGGACAGCAGCTATGGCTACACCTTC CASSRRDSSYGYTF
TRBJ2-2 NA NA TRBV4-2 TGTGCCAGCAGCCAAGATAGTTTGGTCGCGTTTCGCGGCGGGGAGCTGTTTTTT CASSQDSLVAFRGGELFF
TRBJ1-6 many NA TRBV5-1 TGCGCCAGCAGCTTCCAGAGACAGGATTCACCCCTCCACTTT CASSFQRQDSPLHF
TRBJ1-1 NA TRBD1 TRBV12-3/TRBV12-4 TGTGCCAGCAGCAGGGGGCCGAGTGAAGCTTTCTTT CASSRGPSEAFF
TRBJ1-1 many TRBD1 TRBV20-1 TGCAGTGCTAGAGCATGGGGAGGGGACAGCCGAGGGAACACTGAAGCTTTCTTT CSARAWGGDSRGNTEAFF
TRBJ2-5 few TRBD1 TRBV4-2 TGTGCCAGCAGCCAAGATAAGGGACAGGGCTTGACCCAGTACTTC CASSQDKGQGLTQYF
TRBJ1-2 once NA TRBV12-3/TRBV12-4 TGTGCCAGCAGCGGCGGGACAACCTATGGCTACACCTTC CASSGGTTYGYTF
TRBJ2-7 few NA TRBV29-1 TGCAGCGTTGTAGTAGGGGTCGAGCAGTACTTC CSVVVGVEQYF
TRBJ2-5 NA TRBD1 TRBV20-1 TGCAGTGCTACAAACCGGGACAGGGACCAAGAGACCCAGTACTTC CSATNRDRDQETQYF
TRBJ2-1 many TRBD2 TRBV20-1 TGCAGTGCTAGGGGGACTAGCGGGGTGGTCGATGAGCAGTTCTTC CSARGTSGVVDEQFF
TRBJ2-1 few TRBD2 TRBV20-1 TGCAGTGCTAGGGGCCTAGCGGGAGGGGAGGCCTACAATGAGCAGTTCTTC CSARGLAGGEAYNEQFF
TRBJ2-7 NA NA TRBV4-1 TGCGCCAGCAGCCAAGGGTCCGGGCTAGAGTACGAGCAGTACTTC CASSQGSGLEYEQYF